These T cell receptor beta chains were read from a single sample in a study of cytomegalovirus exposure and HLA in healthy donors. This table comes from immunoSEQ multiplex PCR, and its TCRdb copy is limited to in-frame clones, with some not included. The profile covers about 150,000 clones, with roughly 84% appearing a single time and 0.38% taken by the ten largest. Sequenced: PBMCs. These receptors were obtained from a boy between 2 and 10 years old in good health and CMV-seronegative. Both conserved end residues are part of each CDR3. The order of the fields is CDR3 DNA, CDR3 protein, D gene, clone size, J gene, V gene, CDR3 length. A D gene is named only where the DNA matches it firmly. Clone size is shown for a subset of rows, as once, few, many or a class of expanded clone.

TGTGCCAGCAGCGTAGGTTCAGGGCCCTCGGATGGCTACACCTTC CASSVGSGPSDGYTF - - TRBJ1-2 TRBV9 15
TGCAGCTCTGAGGATAGCACAGATACGCAGTATTTT CSSEDSTDTQYF - - TRBJ2-3 TRBV29-1 12
TGTGCCTGGAGTGGGGCTAGCGGGAGGGGTACAGATACGCAGTATTTT CAWSGASGRGTDTQYF TRBD2 - TRBJ2-3 TRBV30 16
TGTGCCAGCACCCCAGGGAGGACCTACGAGCAGTACTTC CASTPGRTYEQYF - - TRBJ2-7 TRBV6-1 13
TGCGCCAGCAGCCAAGACCCCCTAGCGGGAGACCTCTACGAGCAGTACTTC CASSQDPLAGDLYEQYF TRBD2 - TRBJ2-7 TRBV4-1 17
TGTGCCAGCAGCTGGCCGGGACAGCAATTCTATGGCTACACCTTC CASSWPGQQFYGYTF TRBD1 - TRBJ1-2 TRBV5-6 15
TGTGCCAGCAGCGCGTCAGGTCGGCCTGGAAACACCATATATTTT CASSASGRPGNTIYF - - TRBJ1-3 TRBV6-1 15
TGTGCCAGCAGCTCCGGACAGCTCACTAACTATGGCTACACCTTC CASSSGQLTNYGYTF - - TRBJ1-2 TRBV7-9 15
TGCGCCAGCAGCCGGGACAGGGGATACGCAGATACGCAGTATTTT CASSRDRGYADTQYF TRBD1 - TRBJ2-3 TRBV5-1 15
TGCAGCGTTGAAGATCCGGGGGGATACTTAGGGCAGTACTTC CSVEDPGGYLGQYF TRBD2 - TRBJ2-5 TRBV29-1 14
TGCAGTGGGGGGGTGGAGACCCAGTACTTC CSGGVETQYF - - TRBJ2-5 TRBV20-1 10
TGTGCCAGCAGAGGACAGTATAGCAATCAGCCCCAGCATTTT CASRGQYSNQPQHF - - TRBJ1-5 TRBV6-1 14
TGTGCCAGCAGTTTCTACTCTGGGGCCAACGTCCTGACTTTC CASSFYSGANVLTF - - TRBJ2-6 TRBV27 14
TGTGCCAGCAGCGGGGGGCACAGATCCTACGAGCAGTACTTC CASSGGHRSYEQYF - - TRBJ2-7 TRBV9 14
TGTGCCAGCAGCTTACTAAGGGATAAGCGGATTAGCACAGATACGCAGTATTTT CASSLLRDKRISTDTQYF - - TRBJ2-3 TRBV7-9 18
TGTGCCAGCAGTAGTCCCGAGAATCAAGAGACCCAGTACTTC CASSSPENQETQYF - - TRBJ2-5 TRBV6-5 14
TGTGCCAGCAGCTCCGGACTGAACTCTGGAAACACCATATATTTT CASSSGLNSGNTIYF - - TRBJ1-3 TRBV4-2 15
TGCGCCAGCAGCCCCGTAGCGGGAGGCCGCTCCTACGAGCAGTACTTC CASSPVAGGRSYEQYF TRBD2 - TRBJ2-7 TRBV5-1 16
TGTGCCAGCAGCCTAGTTCGGACAGGATCAGCTCAAGAGACCCAGTACTTC CASSLVRTGSAQETQYF TRBD1 once TRBJ2-5 TRBV7-6 17
TGTGCCAGCAGTTTGCTCGGGACAGGGATTGAGCAGTACTTC CASSLLGTGIEQYF TRBD1 - TRBJ2-7 TRBV28 14
TGTGCCAGCAGCCTCATGGGGGCGCTCGGTGAAGCTTTCTTT CASSLMGALGEAFF - - TRBJ1-1 TRBV13 14
TGTGCCAGCAGCCGGGGACTAGCGGGAGTGCGGAGCACCGGGGAGCTGTTTTTT CASSRGLAGVRSTGELFF TRBD2 - TRBJ2-2 TRBV7-9 18
TGTGCCAGCAGCTTAGTTGGGCAGGCCCGTGGAGCTTTCTTT CASSLVGQARGAFF - - TRBJ1-1 TRBV7-2 14
TGTGCCAGCAGCAACAGGGGACCAGCGTCGGAGCAGTACTTC CASSNRGPASEQYF TRBD1 - TRBJ2-7 TRBV28 14
TGTGCCAGCAGCTCGTTCGGGACAGGGGGCTCTAGGGAAAAACTGTTTTTT CASSSFGTGGSREKLFF TRBD1 - TRBJ1-4 TRBV11-2 17